This entry describes one T cell receptor (beta chain). This sample was taken from a study of blood T cell repertoires in COVID-19. Authors' data handling: Amplification of reference gene primers provided the estimated nucleated cell counts. Profiled with immunoSEQ multiplex PCR; TCRdb holds only in-frame clones, not every one. V, J and clone size are those of that table, while D and trimming were read from the DNA. The table lists 150,000 to 200,000 clones, about 86% of them singletons, with about 8.2% in the top ten. This TCR derives from a man between 60 and 70 years old with acute or convalescent COVID-19. Sequencing was performed on peripheral blood.

CDR3 loop: CASSYSGQGGETQYF. The CDR3 DNA sequence: TGCGCCAGCAGCTACTCAGGACAGGGGGGAGAGACCCAGTACTTC. V gene TRBV5-1 combines with J gene TRBJ2-5; 10 bases align to TRBD1. After removal of 3 bases from V and 4 bases from J, the junction contained 6 bases not matched to a gene. The CDR3 has 15 residues. Germline-derived CDR1 and CDR2 are SGHRS and YFSETQ.